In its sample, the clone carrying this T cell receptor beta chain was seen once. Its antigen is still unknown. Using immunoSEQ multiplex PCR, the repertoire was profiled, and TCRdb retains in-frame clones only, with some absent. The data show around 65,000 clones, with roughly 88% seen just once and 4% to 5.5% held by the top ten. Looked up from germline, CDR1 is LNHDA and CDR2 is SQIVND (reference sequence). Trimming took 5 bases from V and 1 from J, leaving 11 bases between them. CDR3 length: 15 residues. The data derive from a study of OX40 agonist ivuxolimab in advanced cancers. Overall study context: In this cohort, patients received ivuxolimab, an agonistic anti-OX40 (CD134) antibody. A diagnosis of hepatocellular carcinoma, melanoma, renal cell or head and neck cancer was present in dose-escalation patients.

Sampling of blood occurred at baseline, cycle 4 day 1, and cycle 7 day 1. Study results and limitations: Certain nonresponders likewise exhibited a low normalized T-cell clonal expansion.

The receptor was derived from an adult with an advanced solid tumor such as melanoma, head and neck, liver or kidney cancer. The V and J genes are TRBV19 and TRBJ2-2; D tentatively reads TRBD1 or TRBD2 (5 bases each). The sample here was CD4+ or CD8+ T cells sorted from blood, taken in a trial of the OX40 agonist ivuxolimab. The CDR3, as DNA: TGTGCCAGTAGTGGGGACGCAGGGAACACCGGGGAGCTGTTTTTT. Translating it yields CASSGDAGNTGELFF.